The clone carrying this T cell receptor (beta chain) has just a few counts. What it binds is unknown. Profiling relied on immunoSEQ multiplex PCR, and the TCRdb table lists in-frame clones only, not all of them. Among about 66,000 clones listed, around 97% were seen once. Among the 110 or so subjects of the validation cohort, separate from the approximately 700-subject first cohort, were the donors. These data are taken from a study of cytomegalovirus exposure and HLA in healthy donors. Broader study findings: The listing of about 150 TCR beta chains classed them as cytomegalovirus-associated. Among the CMV-associated chains, a few were confirmed in vitro as specific for CMV antigens. In the 120 validation repertoires, approximately 94% of cluster scores exceeded 0, per a later analysis.

CDR1 MNHEY and CDR2 SMNVEV come from the germline V gene (reference sequence). This CDR3 spans 16 amino acids. V lost 6 bases to trimming and J lost 4 bases, with 22 bases between them. The chain joins TRBV27 to TRBJ2-7; possible D gene TRBD2, 6 bases. The sequenced sample consisted of PBMCs. This clonotype was sampled from a woman aged 18-29 years in good health and CMV-seropositive. CDR3 residues: CASSFGRRRARYEQYF. Written as DNA, the CDR3 is TGTGCCAGCAGCTTTGGAAGGAGGAGGGCCAGGTACGAGCAGTACTTC.